One TCR beta chain is described in this entry. Germline assignment: CDR1 MGHRA and CDR2 YSYEKL. The CDR3 is made up of 13 amino acids. V dropped 4 bases and J dropped 12 bases, with 18 bases sitting between them. This record belongs to a study of blood T cell repertoires in COVID-19. Study at large: COVID-19 samples, acute and convalescent, were from the United States, Italy and Spain. From T cells, B-cell-depleted T cells, or PBMCs came the material, which was cDNA or gDNA.

As processed by the authors: For nucleated cells, counts were estimated from reference gene primer amplification. Method: immunoSEQ multiplex PCR; TCRdb's copy keeps in-frame clones and lacks some. That table is the source of V, J and clone size, and D and trimming were worked out from the DNA. Of 180,000 or so clones in the sample, approximately 84% were seen once. The clonotype was recovered from a man aged 40-55 years who had recovered from COVID-19. The rearrangement joins TRBV4-1 to TRBJ1-1; D might be TRBD1 (5 bases). Source material: peripheral blood. CDR3: CASSRSQGTRSFF. For the CDR3, the DNA is TGCGCCAGCAGCCGGTCGCAGGGTACACGGTCTTTCTTT.